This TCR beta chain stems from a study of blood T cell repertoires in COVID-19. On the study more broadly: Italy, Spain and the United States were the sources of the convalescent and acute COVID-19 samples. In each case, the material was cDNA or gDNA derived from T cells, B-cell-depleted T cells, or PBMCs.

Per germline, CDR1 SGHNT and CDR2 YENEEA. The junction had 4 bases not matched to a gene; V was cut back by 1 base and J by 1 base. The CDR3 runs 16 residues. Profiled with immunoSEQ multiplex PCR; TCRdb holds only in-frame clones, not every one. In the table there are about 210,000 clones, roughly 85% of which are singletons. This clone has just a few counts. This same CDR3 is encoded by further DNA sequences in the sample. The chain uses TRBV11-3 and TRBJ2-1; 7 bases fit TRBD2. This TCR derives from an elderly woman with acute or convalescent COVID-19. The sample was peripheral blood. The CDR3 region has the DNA TGTGCCAGCAGCTTAGGGCGGGAGTTTTCCTACAATGAGCAGTTCTTC. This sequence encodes CASSLGREFSYNEQFF.